The clone carrying this TCR beta chain appeared once. The entry originates in a study of OX40 agonist ivuxolimab in advanced cancers. Measured with immunoSEQ multiplex PCR; TCRdb has only the in-frame clones, and not every one. The repertoire consists of under 90,000 clones, with 90% occurring once and the leading ten covering less than 2%. Per the germline V gene, CDR1 is SGHNT and CDR2 is YYREEE (reference sequence). V lost 4 bases and J lost 5, with 15 bases in between. CDR3 length: 14 residues. The chain joins TRBV5-4 to TRBJ2-5; D is undetermined. The material was CD4+ or CD8+ T cells sorted from blood, obtained in a trial of the OX40 agonist ivuxolimab. This receptor was obtained from an adult with an advanced solid tumor such as melanoma, head and neck, liver or kidney cancer. The chain's CDR3 is CASSQGRGRETQYF. The DNA of the CDR3 is TGTGCCAGCAGCCAAGGTCGAGGTAGGGAGACCCAGTACTTC.